This T cell receptor (beta chain) was identified during a study of graft-versus-host responses after intestinal transplantation. Produced via immunoSEQ multiplex PCR; TCRdb's table is partial and in-frame only. The data show fewer than 95,000 clones, around 90% seen once. The germline gives CDR1 SGDLS, CDR2 YYNGEE. The CDR3 length is 16 residues. V was cut by 4 bases and J by 1 base, with 14 bases left in between. Comment on this clone: What it recognizes is unknown.

Study conclusions and caveats: Allograft clonal ratios (graft-versus-host to host-versus-graft) were high in patients who had graft-donor T cell macrochimerism.

V is TRBV9 and J is TRBJ2-2, with D possibly being TRBD1 (5 bases). The source is a human donor who was the organ donor for an intestinal transplant. The source was unstimulated CD8+ T cells sorted from spleen or lymph node cells, collected before transplant. In nucleotides, the CDR3 is TGTGCCAGCAGCCCCCCGGGTGGACAGAACACCGGGGAGCTGTTTTTT. Translating gives CASSPPGGQNTGELFF. The complete variable domain, with remaining parts taken from reference TRBV9 and TRBJ2-2, reads DSGVTQTPKHLITATGQRVTLRCSPRSGDLSVYWYQQSLDQGLQFLIQYYNGEERAKGNILERFSAQQFPDLHSELNLSSLELGDSALYFCASSPPGGQNTGELFFGEGSRLTVL.